This T cell receptor (beta chain) was found in a study of T cell repertoires in aging, cancer and after chemotherapy. As for the study in general: Clear clonal overlap appeared across healthy donor samples taken over several months to years. The whole study produced a dataset of roughly 8.6 million TCR reads.

Study outcomes and limitations: In cancer patients, declining TCR diversity with age involved lost richness and lost evenness. Compared with age-matched healthy donors, untreated hematological or solid cancer patients showed higher blood TCR clonality.

CDR1 is MGHDK and CDR2 is SYGVNS in the germline V gene. V shed 3 bases and J shed 7 bases, with 19 bases lying between them. The CDR3 is 16 amino acids. Peripheral blood genomic DNA, not sorted cells or RNA, was the template. Multiplex touch-down PCR with TRB-A/B primers amplified rearranged V-D-J TRB sequences. TCRdb re-called the multiplex PCR reads with MiXCR, one entry per CDR3 protein. The sample has about 9,200 distinct CDR3 sequences; 30% to 40% are singletons. Note on this clonotype: Its antigen is unidentified.

The source is a human donor in good health. The chain joins TRBV25-1 to TRBJ2-1, with D perhaps TRBD1 or TRBD2 (5 bases each). Specimen: blood. This chain's CDR3 is CASSDVRGGGRNEQFF. The CDR3 DNA is TGTGCCAGCAGTGACGTCCGGGGCGGCGGTCGTAATGAGCAGTTCTTC.